The clone carrying this TCR beta chain was counted between two and nine times. The target antigen is unknown. The V end lost 4 bases, the J end lost 5 bases, and 12 bases lay between the germline ends. Germline V lookup: CDR1 SGHNT, CDR2 YYREEE (reference sequence). This CDR3 spans 13 amino acids. These data are taken from a study of cytomegalovirus exposure and HLA in healthy donors. Primers: 60 Vbeta forward and 13 Jbeta reverse. The protocol was immunoSEQ multiplex PCR, while the TCRdb copy is restricted to in-frame clones and leaves out a portion. The sample consists of about 180,000 clones, roughly three quarters of them appearing once. Every donor was a healthy person donating bone marrow. Study observations and caveats: Across donors, most TCRs were seen rarely, yet some public ones were widespread. TCR beta V segments were, for the most part, productive about 87% or about 30% of the time in an earlier analysis.

The rearrangement links TRBV5-4 to TRBJ2-5, with D possibly being TRBD2 (5 bases). Material for sequencing was PBMCs. The sequence was obtained from a male donor in good health and CMV-seronegative. CDR3 sequence reads: CASSPIPGETQYF. The CDR3 DNA sequence: TGTGCCAGCAGCCCTATCCCGGGGGAGACCCAGTACTTC.